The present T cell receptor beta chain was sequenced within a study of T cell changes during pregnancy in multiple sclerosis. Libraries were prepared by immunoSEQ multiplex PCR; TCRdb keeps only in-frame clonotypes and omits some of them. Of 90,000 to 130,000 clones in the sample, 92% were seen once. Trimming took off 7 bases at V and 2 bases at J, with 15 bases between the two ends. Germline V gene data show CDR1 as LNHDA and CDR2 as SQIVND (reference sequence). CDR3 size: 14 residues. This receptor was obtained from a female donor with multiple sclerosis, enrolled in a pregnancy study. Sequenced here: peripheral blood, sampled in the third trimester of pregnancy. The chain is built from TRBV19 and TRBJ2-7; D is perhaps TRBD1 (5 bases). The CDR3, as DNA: TGTGCCAGTAAAACCCAACAGGATGCCTACGAGCAGTACTTC. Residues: CASKTQQDAYEQYF. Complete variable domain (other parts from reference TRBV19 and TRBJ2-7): DGGITQSPKYLFRKEGQNVTLSCEQNLNHDAMYWYRQDPGQGLRLIYYSQIVNDFQKGDIAEGYSVSREKKESFPLTVTSAQKNPTAFYLCASKTQQDAYEQYFGPGTRLTVT.